This is a list of T cell receptor beta chains from one sample in a study of beta chain features in type 1 diabetes. The table came from immunoSEQ multiplex PCR; TCRdb's copy has only in-frame clones and leaves some out. This sample has approximately 280,000 clones, with 15% found just once. The source material was naive CD4+ T cells from blood. These receptors were obtained from a man between 18 and 29 years old with type 1 diabetes. The CDR3 runs from the conserved cysteine through the conserved F or W. The D gene is left open where the match is weak. Some rows have no size entry. The others give once, few or many, or a class for an expanded clone.

abundance: NA; d_gene: NA; v_gene: TRBV30; j_gene: TRBJ1-2; CDR3nt: TGTGCCTGGAGTGTTTGGGGAGACTATGGCTACACCTTC; CDR3aa: CAWSVWGDYGYTF
abundance: few; d_gene: TRBD1; v_gene: TRBV2; j_gene: TRBJ2-5; CDR3nt: TGTGCCAGCAGACAGGGGGATTCGGAGACCCAGTACTTC; CDR3aa: CASRQGDSETQYF
abundance: few; d_gene: TRBD2; v_gene: TRBV6-1; j_gene: TRBJ2-1; CDR3nt: TGTGCCAGCAGTGGCCTAGCGGGAGTCATTCACAATGAGCAGTTCTTC; CDR3aa: CASSGLAGVIHNEQFF
abundance: few; d_gene: TRBD2; v_gene: TRBV7-2; j_gene: TRBJ2-7; CDR3nt: TGTGCCAGCAGCTATCGGACTAGCGGGGCCGAGCAGTACTTC; CDR3aa: CASSYRTSGAEQYF
abundance: NA; d_gene: TRBD1; v_gene: TRBV5-4; j_gene: TRBJ2-7; CDR3nt: TGTGCCAGCAGCTGGGACAGGGTCTCCTACGAGCAGTACTTC; CDR3aa: CASSWDRVSYEQYF
abundance: NA; d_gene: NA; v_gene: TRBV6-1; j_gene: TRBJ2-3; CDR3nt: TGTGCCAGCAGTGAACGGGGGATGGGGACTCCGTCGGATACGCAGTATTTT; CDR3aa: CASSERGMGTPSDTQYF
abundance: NA; d_gene: TRBD1; v_gene: TRBV10-3; j_gene: TRBJ2-4; CDR3nt: TGTGCCATCAGTGATTCCGGGACAGGGGACAAAAACATTCAGTACTTC; CDR3aa: CAISDSGTGDKNIQYF
abundance: few; d_gene: NA; v_gene: TRBV28; j_gene: TRBJ1-5; CDR3nt: TGTGCCAGCCACCCAATGTCGGTCTATAGCAATCAGCCCCAGCATTTT; CDR3aa: CASHPMSVYSNQPQHF
abundance: few; d_gene: TRBD1; v_gene: TRBV30; j_gene: TRBJ1-5; CDR3nt: TGTGCCTGGAGTCGAATGACAGGGAGCAATCAGCCCCAGCATTTT; CDR3aa: CAWSRMTGSNQPQHF
abundance: few; d_gene: NA; v_gene: TRBV4-3; j_gene: TRBJ2-7; CDR3nt: TGCGCCAGCAGCCAAGAATTGGGCAGAACCTACGAGCAGTACTTC; CDR3aa: CASSQELGRTYEQYF
abundance: few; d_gene: NA; v_gene: TRBV28; j_gene: TRBJ2-2; CDR3nt: TGTGCCAGCAGAAATCCGGGGGTCATCACCGGGGAGCTGTTTTTT; CDR3aa: CASRNPGVITGELFF
abundance: NA; d_gene: TRBD2; v_gene: TRBV7-2; j_gene: TRBJ2-3; CDR3nt: TGTGCCAGCAGCTTAGCACTAGCGGGCGGCACAGATACGCAGTATTTT; CDR3aa: CASSLALAGGTDTQYF
abundance: few; d_gene: NA; v_gene: TRBV30; j_gene: TRBJ2-6; CDR3nt: TGTGCCTGGTCTGTCTCTGGGGCCAACGTCCTGACTTTC; CDR3aa: CAWSVSGANVLTF
abundance: few; d_gene: TRBD2; v_gene: TRBV7-2; j_gene: TRBJ2-2; CDR3nt: TGTGCCAGCATCGTTTTCGGGGGGATTAACACCGGGGAGCTGTTTTTT; CDR3aa: CASIVFGGINTGELFF
abundance: NA; d_gene: NA; v_gene: TRBV15; j_gene: TRBJ2-5; CDR3nt: TGTGCCACCAGCAGAGATATAGGAGGGGAAGAGACCCAGTACTTC; CDR3aa: CATSRDIGGEETQYF
abundance: NA; d_gene: TRBD2; v_gene: TRBV5-1; j_gene: TRBJ2-1; CDR3nt: TGCGCCAGCAGCCGGGGACTAGCGGGAGGAAATGAGCAGTTCTTC; CDR3aa: CASSRGLAGGNEQFF
abundance: NA; d_gene: TRBD2; v_gene: TRBV9; j_gene: TRBJ2-5; CDR3nt: TGTGCCAGCAGCGTCGGTTTAGCGGGTGAAGAGACCCAGTACTTC; CDR3aa: CASSVGLAGEETQYF
abundance: NA; d_gene: NA; v_gene: TRBV28; j_gene: TRBJ2-3; CDR3nt: TGTGCCAGCACGGACAGAAGCACAGATACGCAGTATTTT; CDR3aa: CASTDRSTDTQYF
abundance: NA; d_gene: TRBD1; v_gene: TRBV7-2; j_gene: TRBJ2-5; CDR3nt: TGTGCCAGCAGCCAGGGACAGGGTTCAAGGGAGACCCAGTACTTC; CDR3aa: CASSQGQGSRETQYF
abundance: NA; d_gene: NA; v_gene: TRBV7-2; j_gene: TRBJ2-3; CDR3nt: TGTGCCAGCAGCCAGTTCCCCACAGATACGCAGTATTTT; CDR3aa: CASSQFPTDTQYF
abundance: few; d_gene: NA; v_gene: TRBV25-1; j_gene: TRBJ2-7; CDR3nt: TGTGCCAGCAGTAGCGGAGCCTACGAGCAGTACTTC; CDR3aa: CASSSGAYEQYF
abundance: NA; d_gene: NA; v_gene: TRBV23-1; j_gene: TRBJ2-2; CDR3nt: TGCGCCAGCAGTCAATCACTAGCAAGGGCCGGGGAGCTGTTTTTT; CDR3aa: CASSQSLARAGELFF
abundance: few; d_gene: NA; v_gene: TRBV7-2; j_gene: TRBJ2-3; CDR3nt: TGTGCCAGCAGCTGGGGCAATACGCAGTATTTT; CDR3aa: CASSWGNTQYF
abundance: few; d_gene: NA; v_gene: TRBV4-1; j_gene: TRBJ2-2; CDR3nt: TGCGCCAGCAGCAAAATCGGGGCGAACACCGGGGAGCTGTTTTTT; CDR3aa: CASSKIGANTGELFF
abundance: once; d_gene: TRBD1; v_gene: TRBV11-3; j_gene: TRBJ2-7; CDR3nt: TGTGCCAGCAGCCCCGGACAGGGAACCTACGAGCAGTACTTC; CDR3aa: CASSPGQGTYEQYF
abundance: NA; d_gene: NA; v_gene: TRBV29-1; j_gene: TRBJ1-1; CDR3nt: TGCAGCGAAACACAGGGTGGGTACACTGAAGCTTTCTTT; CDR3aa: CSETQGGYTEAFF
abundance: NA; d_gene: TRBD2; v_gene: TRBV30; j_gene: TRBJ2-3; CDR3nt: TGTGCCCGCGGGGGTCCTAGCGGGGGGGCGTATACGCAGTATTTT; CDR3aa: CARGGPSGGAYTQYF
abundance: few; d_gene: NA; v_gene: TRBV18; j_gene: TRBJ2-5; CDR3nt: TGTGCCAGCTCACCCGGCCGCGGGGAGACCCAGTACTTC; CDR3aa: CASSPGRGETQYF
abundance: few; d_gene: NA; v_gene: TRBV5-6; j_gene: TRBJ1-2; CDR3nt: TGTGCCAGCAGCTTGACGGAGTCTGGCTACACCTTC; CDR3aa: CASSLTESGYTF
abundance: NA; d_gene: NA; v_gene: TRBV29-1; j_gene: TRBJ1-1; CDR3nt: TGCAGCGTCGCTCTACAGCTTAACACTGAAGCTTTCTTT; CDR3aa: CSVALQLNTEAFF
abundance: few; d_gene: TRBD2; v_gene: TRBV29-1; j_gene: TRBJ2-7; CDR3nt: TGCAGCGTTGAAGGGACTAGCGGGAGGGAATCCTACGAGCAGTACTTC; CDR3aa: CSVEGTSGRESYEQYF
abundance: few; d_gene: NA; v_gene: TRBV7-9; j_gene: TRBJ1-1; CDR3nt: TGTGCCAGCAGCCAGGGTATGGGGCTACGTACTGAAGCTTTCTTT; CDR3aa: CASSQGMGLRTEAFF
abundance: few; d_gene: NA; v_gene: TRBV30; j_gene: TRBJ2-7; CDR3nt: TGTGCCTGGACTAGCGTTGCCTACGAGCAGTACTTC; CDR3aa: CAWTSVAYEQYF
abundance: NA; d_gene: NA; v_gene: TRBV28; j_gene: TRBJ2-1; CDR3nt: TGTGCCAGCAGTCAAGCCGGGACTGGCATTAACAATGAGCAGTTCTTC; CDR3aa: CASSQAGTGINNEQFF
abundance: few; d_gene: TRBD2; v_gene: TRBV12-5; j_gene: TRBJ2-3; CDR3nt: TGTGCTAGTGGTTTGGTGACTAGCGGCCCCACAGATACGCAGTATTTT; CDR3aa: CASGLVTSGPTDTQYF
abundance: few; d_gene: NA; v_gene: TRBV2; j_gene: TRBJ1-2; CDR3nt: TGTGCCAGCAGGGAAATACGACAGTATAACTATGGCTACACCTTC; CDR3aa: CASREIRQYNYGYTF
abundance: NA; d_gene: NA; v_gene: TRBV18; j_gene: TRBJ1-2; CDR3nt: TGTGCCAGCTCACCGGGAGGGACCCTCTATGGCTACACCTTC; CDR3aa: CASSPGGTLYGYTF
abundance: once; d_gene: NA; v_gene: TRBV9; j_gene: TRBJ2-7; CDR3nt: TGTGCCAGCAGCGTATCGACTAGCTCCTACGAGCAGTACTTC; CDR3aa: CASSVSTSSYEQYF
abundance: NA; d_gene: NA; v_gene: TRBV4-3; j_gene: TRBJ1-2; CDR3nt: TGCGCCAGCAGCCAAGCTCGAGGGTTTTACTATGGCTACACCTTC; CDR3aa: CASSQARGFYYGYTF
abundance: NA; d_gene: NA; v_gene: TRBV28; j_gene: TRBJ1-5; CDR3nt: TGTGCCAGCAGGTATAGCAATCAGCCCCAGCATTTT; CDR3aa: CASRYSNQPQHF
abundance: NA; d_gene: NA; v_gene: TRBV19; j_gene: TRBJ2-5; CDR3nt: TGTGCCAGCCGATTCAGGGGCCAAGAGACCCAGTACTTC; CDR3aa: CASRFRGQETQYF
abundance: NA; d_gene: TRBD1; v_gene: TRBV18; j_gene: TRBJ1-5; CDR3nt: TGTGCCAGCTCACGGAGCGGTAACAGGGGTGAGCAGCCCCAGCATTTT; CDR3aa: CASSRSGNRGEQPQHF
abundance: NA; d_gene: TRBD2; v_gene: TRBV19; j_gene: TRBJ2-7; CDR3nt: TGTGCCAGTAGTATCACGGGCGGGGGCTCCTACGAGCAGTACTTC; CDR3aa: CASSITGGGSYEQYF
abundance: NA; d_gene: TRBD2; v_gene: TRBV10-1; j_gene: TRBJ2-3; CDR3nt: TGCGCCAGCAGTGAGTCAAGCGGGAGGGATACGCAGTATTTT; CDR3aa: CASSESSGRDTQYF
abundance: few; d_gene: NA; v_gene: TRBV10-3; j_gene: TRBJ2-3; CDR3nt: TGTGCCATCAGTGGCCAAGGGGCGGTAGATACGCAGTATTTT; CDR3aa: CAISGQGAVDTQYF
abundance: few; d_gene: NA; v_gene: TRBV6-6; j_gene: TRBJ2-7; CDR3nt: TGTGCCAGCACCCACGGGTACGAGCAGTACTTC; CDR3aa: CASTHGYEQYF
abundance: few; d_gene: NA; v_gene: TRBV27; j_gene: TRBJ1-2; CDR3nt: TGTGCCAGCGGGGGGTCTCGTTATGGCTACACCTTC; CDR3aa: CASGGSRYGYTF
abundance: NA; d_gene: TRBD1; v_gene: TRBV2; j_gene: TRBJ1-6; CDR3nt: TGTGCCAGCAGTGATGGACAGGGACGTAATTCACCCCTCCACTTT; CDR3aa: CASSDGQGRNSPLHF
abundance: NA; d_gene: NA; v_gene: TRBV7-2; j_gene: TRBJ2-7; CDR3nt: TGTGCCAGCAGCCTCGCCCTTAATAGCAACGAGCAGTACTTC; CDR3aa: CASSLALNSNEQYF
abundance: NA; d_gene: TRBD1; v_gene: TRBV30; j_gene: TRBJ2-7; CDR3nt: TGTGCCTGGTCCCGACAGGGGGCCTACGAGCAGTACTTC; CDR3aa: CAWSRQGAYEQYF
abundance: NA; d_gene: TRBD2; v_gene: TRBV11-3; j_gene: TRBJ2-1; CDR3nt: TGTGCCAGCAGCCAGCGGGGCGGGAGCCATGAGCAGTTCTTC; CDR3aa: CASSQRGGSHEQFF
abundance: NA; d_gene: NA; v_gene: TRBV4-3; j_gene: TRBJ2-1; CDR3nt: TGCGCCAGCAGCCGAGGCCAGGGGACAATAAATGAGCAGTTCTTC; CDR3aa: CASSRGQGTINEQFF
abundance: few; d_gene: TRBD2; v_gene: TRBV19; j_gene: TRBJ2-7; CDR3nt: TGTGCCAGTAGTATTACCGGGAGGGGAAGCTCCTACGAGCAGTACTTC; CDR3aa: CASSITGRGSSYEQYF
abundance: NA; d_gene: TRBD2; v_gene: TRBV29-1; j_gene: TRBJ2-7; CDR3nt: TGCAGCGTTGATACTAGCGGGAGCGGGTACGAGCAGTACTTC; CDR3aa: CSVDTSGSGYEQYF